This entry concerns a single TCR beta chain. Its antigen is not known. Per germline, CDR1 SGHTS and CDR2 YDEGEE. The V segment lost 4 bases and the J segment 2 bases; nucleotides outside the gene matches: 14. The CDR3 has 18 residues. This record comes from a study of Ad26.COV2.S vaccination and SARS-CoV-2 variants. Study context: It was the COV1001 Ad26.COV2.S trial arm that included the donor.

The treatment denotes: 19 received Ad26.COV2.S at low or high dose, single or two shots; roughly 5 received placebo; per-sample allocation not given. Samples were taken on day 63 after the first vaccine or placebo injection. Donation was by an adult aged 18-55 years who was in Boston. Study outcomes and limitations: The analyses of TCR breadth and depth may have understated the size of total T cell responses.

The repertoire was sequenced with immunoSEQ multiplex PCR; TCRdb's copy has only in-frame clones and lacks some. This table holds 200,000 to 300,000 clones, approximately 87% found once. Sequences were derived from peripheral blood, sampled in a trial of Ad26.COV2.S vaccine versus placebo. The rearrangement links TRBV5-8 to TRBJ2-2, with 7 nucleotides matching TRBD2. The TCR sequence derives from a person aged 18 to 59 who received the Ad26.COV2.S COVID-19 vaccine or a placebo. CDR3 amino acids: CASSPPFVASGNTGELFF. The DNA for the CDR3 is TGTGCCAGCAGCCCCCCCTTCGTGGCTAGCGGCAACACCGGGGAGCTGTTTTTT.